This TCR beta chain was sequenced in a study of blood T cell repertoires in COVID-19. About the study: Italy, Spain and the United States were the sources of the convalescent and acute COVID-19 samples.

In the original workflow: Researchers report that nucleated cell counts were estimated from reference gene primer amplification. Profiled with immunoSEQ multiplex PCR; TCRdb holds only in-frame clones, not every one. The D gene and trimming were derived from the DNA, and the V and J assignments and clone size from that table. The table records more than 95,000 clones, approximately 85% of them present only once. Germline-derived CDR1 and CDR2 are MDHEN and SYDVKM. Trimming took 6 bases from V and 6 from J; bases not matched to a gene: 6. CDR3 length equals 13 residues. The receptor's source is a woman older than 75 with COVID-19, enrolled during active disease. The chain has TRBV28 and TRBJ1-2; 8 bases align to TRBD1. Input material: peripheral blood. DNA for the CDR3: TGTGCCAGCAGCACAGGGGGGGTTAATGGCTACACCTTC. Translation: CASSTGGVNGYTF.